Listed below are T cell receptor beta chains from one sample, sequenced in a study of Graves' ophthalmopathy and Graves' hyperthyroidism. One entry per CDR3 protein results from TCRdb running MiXCR on the multiplex PCR reads. The sample lists hundreds of thousands of distinct CDR3 sequences, about 38% occurring once. Sequencing input: peripheral blood. These receptor sequences come from an adult man with Graves' ophthalmopathy. The CDR3 runs from the conserved cysteine through the conserved F or W. Fields, in order: D gene, J gene, clone size, V gene, CDR3 protein, CDR3 DNA. D genes are given only for firm matches. Clone size is not always given. Where it is, it says once, few, many or a class for expanded clones.

TRBD1 TRBJ1-2 . TRBV29-1 CSSGTGYDGYTF TGCAGCTCCGGGACAGGGTATGATGGCTACACCTTC
TRBD1 TRBJ1-1 . TRBV2 CARQGDMNTEAFF TGTGCCAGACAGGGGGACATGAACACTGAAGCTTTCTTT
TRBD2 TRBJ2-3 . TRBV20-1 CSAGEAGGTDTQYF TGCAGTGCTGGTGAAGCGGGGGGCACAGATACGCAGTATTTT
TRBD1 TRBJ1-5 few TRBV9 CASSQDLTGDQPQHF TGTGCCAGCAGCCAAGATCTAACAGGGGATCAGCCCCAGCATTTT
. TRBJ2-2 . TRBV20-1 CSARGLGATAGELFF TGCAGTGCTAGAGGGTTAGGGGCCACGGCGGGGGAGCTGTTTTTT
. TRBJ2-5 . TRBV10-3 CAISSYEGETQYF TGTGCCATCAGTTCCTACGAGGGCGAGACCCAGTACTTC
TRBD1 TRBJ2-7 . TRBV10-3 CAISESGTGSHEQYF TGTGCCATCAGTGAGTCCGGGACAGGTTCCCACGAGCAGTACTTC
. TRBJ1-2 many TRBV20-1 CSAPNHPSRGGNYGYTF TGCAGTGCCCCCAATCACCCGAGCCGTGGTGGAAACTATGGCTACACCTTC
. TRBJ1-2 few TRBV5-6 CASSFSVSGNYGYTF TGTGCCAGCAGCTTTTCGGTATCGGGGAATTATGGCTACACCTTC
TRBD1 TRBJ2-7 . TRBV10-3 CACKTHPGQGIGSYEQYF TGTGCCTGCAAAACCCATCCGGGACAGGGTATAGGATCCTACGAGCAGTACTTC
. TRBJ1-3 . TRBV10-3 CASSRGTPRSGNTIYF TGTGCCAGCAGTCGCGGGACACCACGCTCTGGAAACACCATATATTTT